This TCR beta chain appears in the sequencing data of a study of cytomegalovirus exposure and HLA in healthy donors. Study observations and caveats: In an earlier analysis, in some 600 donors, most V segments appeared productive either ~87% or ~30% of the time. Analyses of presence and absence presupposed an approximately uniform sequencing depth across donors. After further analysis at a later stage, 16,951 TCR beta sequences were associated with HLA alleles at 0.05 false discovery rate. Available immune exposure information was restricted to CMV serostatus only.

The table lists this clone with a few counts. What it recognizes is unknown. The V and J ends lost 4 bases and 6 bases, in that order; junction bases with no gene match: 3. The V gene's germline CDR1 is SGHRS and CDR2 YFSETQ. This CDR3 contains 13 residues. Use of 60 Vbeta and 13 Jbeta primers characterized the PCR. Here immunoSEQ multiplex PCR was the method, and the copy in TCRdb shows in-frame clones only, minus some. The repertoire holds around 100,000 clones, with over 65% as singletons. Sequencing used PBMCs. The sequence was collected from a woman aged 25 to 39 in good health and CMV-seropositive. The rearrangement links TRBV5-1 to TRBJ1-2; 10 bases are shared with TRBD1. The CDR3 DNA is TGCGCCAGCAGCCGTGGACAGGGGGATGGCTACACCTTC. It yields the protein CASSRGQGDGYTF.